This T cell receptor beta chain was retrieved from a study of T cell responses to AZD1222 COVID-19 vaccine. Study results and limitations: Reports indicate that nearly half of spike-specific TCRs are directed at unmutated variant regions.

CDR3 length equals 14 residues. V was shortened by 5 bases and J by 0 bases, with 9 bases between the two germline ends. CDR1 LNHNV and CDR2 YYDKDF come from the germline V gene (reference sequence). Generated by immunoSEQ multiplex PCR, the TCRdb table keeps only in-frame clones and is missing some. This table holds fewer than 150,000 clones, 75% to 95% found once. As for this clone: As yet, its antigen is unknown.

The V and J genes are TRBV15 and TRBJ2-3, with D maybe TRBD2 (5 bases). The sequencing here drew on peripheral blood, taken on day 0 of AZD1222 vaccination. This receptor was identified in an adult in good health. Here the CDR3 reads CATSPRGSTDTQYF. As DNA, the CDR3 is TGTGCCACCAGCCCACGGGGAAGCACAGATACGCAGTATTTT.